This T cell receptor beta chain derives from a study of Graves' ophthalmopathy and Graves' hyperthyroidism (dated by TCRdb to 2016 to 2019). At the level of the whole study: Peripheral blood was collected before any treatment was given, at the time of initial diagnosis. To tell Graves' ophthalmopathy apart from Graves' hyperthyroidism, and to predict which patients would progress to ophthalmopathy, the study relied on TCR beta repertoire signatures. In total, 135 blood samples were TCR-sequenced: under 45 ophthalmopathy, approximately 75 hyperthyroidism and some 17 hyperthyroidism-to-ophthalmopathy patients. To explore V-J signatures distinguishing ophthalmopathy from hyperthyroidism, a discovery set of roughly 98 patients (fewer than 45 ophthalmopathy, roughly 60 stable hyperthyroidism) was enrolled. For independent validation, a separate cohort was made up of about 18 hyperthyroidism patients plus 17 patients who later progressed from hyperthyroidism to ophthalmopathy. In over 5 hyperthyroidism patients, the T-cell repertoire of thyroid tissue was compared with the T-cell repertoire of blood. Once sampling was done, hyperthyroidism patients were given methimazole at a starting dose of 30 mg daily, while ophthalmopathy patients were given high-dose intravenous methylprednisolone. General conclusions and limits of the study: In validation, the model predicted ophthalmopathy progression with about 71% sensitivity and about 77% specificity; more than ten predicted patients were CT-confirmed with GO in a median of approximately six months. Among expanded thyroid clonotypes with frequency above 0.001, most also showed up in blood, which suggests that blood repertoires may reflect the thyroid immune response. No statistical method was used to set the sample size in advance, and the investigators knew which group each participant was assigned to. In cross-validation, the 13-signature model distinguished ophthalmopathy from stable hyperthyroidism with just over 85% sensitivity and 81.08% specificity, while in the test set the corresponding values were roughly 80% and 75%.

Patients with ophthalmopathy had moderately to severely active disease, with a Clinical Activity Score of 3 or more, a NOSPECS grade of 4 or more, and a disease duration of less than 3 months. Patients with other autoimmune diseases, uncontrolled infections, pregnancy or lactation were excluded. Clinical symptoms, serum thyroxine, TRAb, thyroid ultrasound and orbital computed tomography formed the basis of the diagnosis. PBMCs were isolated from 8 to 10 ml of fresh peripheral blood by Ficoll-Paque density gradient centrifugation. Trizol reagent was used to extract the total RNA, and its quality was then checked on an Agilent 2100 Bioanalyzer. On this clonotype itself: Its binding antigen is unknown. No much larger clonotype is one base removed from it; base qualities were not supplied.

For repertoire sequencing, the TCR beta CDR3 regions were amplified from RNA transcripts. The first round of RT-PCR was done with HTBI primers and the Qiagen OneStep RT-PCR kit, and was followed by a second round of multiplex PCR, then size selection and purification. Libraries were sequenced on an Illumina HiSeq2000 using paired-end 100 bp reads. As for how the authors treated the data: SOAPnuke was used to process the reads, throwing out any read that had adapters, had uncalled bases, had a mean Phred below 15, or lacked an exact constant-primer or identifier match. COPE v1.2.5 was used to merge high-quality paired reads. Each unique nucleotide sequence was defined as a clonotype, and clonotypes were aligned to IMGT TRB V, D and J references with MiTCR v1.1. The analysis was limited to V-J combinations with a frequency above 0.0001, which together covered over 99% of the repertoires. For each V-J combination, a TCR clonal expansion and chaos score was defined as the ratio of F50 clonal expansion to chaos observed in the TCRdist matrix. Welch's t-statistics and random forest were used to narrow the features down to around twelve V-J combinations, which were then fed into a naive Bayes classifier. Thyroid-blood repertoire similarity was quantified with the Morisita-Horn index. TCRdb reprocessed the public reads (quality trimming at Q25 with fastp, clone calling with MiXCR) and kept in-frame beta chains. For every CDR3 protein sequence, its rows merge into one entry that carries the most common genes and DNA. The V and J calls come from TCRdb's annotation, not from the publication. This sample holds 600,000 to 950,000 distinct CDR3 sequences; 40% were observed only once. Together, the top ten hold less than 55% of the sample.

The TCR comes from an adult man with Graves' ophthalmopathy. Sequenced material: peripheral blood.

The CDR3 in this case is CAIRRTSGNTGELFF. The DNA sequence is as follows: TGTGCCATCAGACGGACTAGCGGGAACACCGGGGAGCTGTTTTTT. The rearranged segments are TRBV10-3 and TRBJ2-2; 10 middle bases align to TRBD2. For this chain, trimming is 6 bases at the V end and 1 base at the J end, and the number of junction bases without a gene match is 2. The CDR3 measures 15 amino acids from cysteine to phenylalanine. CDR3 DNA only is kept here, 45 bases in frame from base 1. Based on the germline V gene, the CDR1 and CDR2 sequences are ENHRY and SYGVKD.